The next 16 T cell receptor beta chains were all read from a single sample in a study of T-cell reconstitution after alpha-beta-depleted transplantation in children. Preparation of the TCRbeta library involved a method that used unique molecular identifiers. Each CDR3 protein gets one entry after TCRdb re-called the PCR reads with MiXCR. The sample has about 230,000 distinct CDR3 sequences; around 9.9% are singletons. The sample in question was PBMCs, obtained before TCRalphabeta/CD19-depleted stem cell transplant. The source of these receptors is a child less than two years old with acute myeloid leukemia, due to receive a stem cell transplant.

This clonotype was seen ten or more times. The V and J genes are TRBV5-1 and TRBJ1-2, with 12 positions matching TRBD1. Germline CDR1 is SGHRS and CDR2 is YFSETQ. V lost 4 bases, J lost 6 bases, and 7 bases stayed unmatched. CDR3 size: 15 residues. The CDR3 DNA reads as TGCGCCAGCAGCCTGGGTGGGACAGGGGGCGATGGCTACACCTTC. It specifies CASSLGGTGGDGYTF.

This clonotype was seen at least ten times. V is TRBV6-5 and J is TRBJ2-2; 8 bases are a match to TRBD1. The CDR3 sequence is 17 residues long. The germline CDR1 and CDR2 sequences are MNHEY and SVGAGI. The junction had 9 bases not matched to a gene; V was cut back by 4 bases and J by 2 bases. The CDR3 DNA follows: TGTGCCAGCAGTTTCCTGACAGGGGTCCACAACACCGGGGAGCTGTTTTTT. It translates to CASSFLTGVHNTGELFF.

There are many counts of this clonotype. The J gene is TRBJ1-5, the V gene TRBV28; D gene uncertain. The CDR3 is made up of 13 amino acids. The V end was cut by 7 bases, the J end by 0 bases, with 7 bases between. The V gene's germline CDR1 is MDHEN and CDR2 SYDVKM. The CDR3 DNA follows: TGTGCCAGCAAAAGGAATAGCAATCAGCCCCAGCATTTT. The encoded protein is CASKRNSNQPQHF.

This clonotype was seen at least ten times. The chain is built from TRBV24-1 and TRBJ2-5; no firm D call. V lost 4 bases to trimming and J lost 9 bases, with 5 bases between them. This CDR3 spans 10 amino acids. Germline V gene sequence: CDR1 KGHDR, CDR2 SFDVKD. The CDR3 DNA is TGTGCCACCAGTGAAAGCGCCCAGTACTTC. Protein product: CATSESAQYF.

In its sample, this clonotype was seen many times. The J gene is TRBJ1-3, the V gene TRBV28, with 9 bases lining up with TRBD1. The CDR3 runs 15 residues. Germline V CDR1 and CDR2: MDHEN, SYDVKM. V gave up 6 bases and J gave up 0 bases; unmatched junction bases: 3. The chain's CDR3 is CASSSTGGSGNTIYF. As DNA, the CDR3 is TGTGCCAGCAGCTCGACAGGGGGCTCTGGAAACACCATATATTTT.

This clonotype was detected ten times or more. This chain joins TRBV20-1 and TRBJ2-5; D gene unclear. The CDR3 is 11 amino acids. V was shortened by 6 bases and J by 5 bases, with 10 bases between the two germline ends. Germline CDR1 is DFQATT and CDR2 is SNEGSKA (reference sequence). As DNA, the CDR3 is TGCAGTGCCAGCCCCCGGGAGACCCAGTACTTC. This codes for CSASPRETQYF.

The sample holds many counts of this clonotype. The conserved final phenylalanine or tryptophan is absent from the CDR3, which likely points to a read error. The limits of the CDR3 on the DNA are not certain, so only TCRdb's listed CDR3 is given. CDR3 protein: CASSQGPGQPHGM. J is TRBJ1-3 and V is TRBV12-3 or TRBV12-4; TRBD1 is the table's D call, not checked against the DNA. The CDR3 adds up to 13 amino acids, both ends counted.

The chain links TRBV12-3 or TRBV12-4 to TRBJ1-6; 9 nucleotides line up with TRBD1. Trimming removed 5 bases from V and 6 bases from J; junction bases left unmatched: 20. This CDR3 spans 20 amino acids. The CDR3 DNA follows: TGTGCCAGCAGTCTTAGTCCCGGGACAGGGACAGGAGTTGGTAATTCACCCCTCCACTTT. This translates into CASSLSPGTGTGVGNSPLHF.

The chain recombines TRBV7-3 with TRBJ2-2; D is unresolved. V was clipped by 3 bases and J by 0 bases, with 8 bases between them. The CDR3 is 15 residues long. Looked up from germline, CDR1 is SGHTA and CDR2 is FQGTGA. CDR3 region: CASSFTISNTGELFF. DNA for the CDR3: TGTGCCAGCAGCTTTACAATTTCGAACACCGGGGAGCTGTTTTTT.

This clonotype was seen a handful of times. The chain joins TRBV4-2 to TRBJ2-7, with D unresolved. Germline-derived CDR1 and CDR2 are LGHNA and YNFKEQ. Trimming took off 10 bases at V and 2 bases at J, with 15 bases between the two ends. There are 13 residues in the CDR3. Here the CDR3 DNA reads TGTGCCATGAGCCCTGGGCTCGCCTACGAGCAGTACTTC. This sequence encodes CAMSPGLAYEQYF.

This clonotype has ten or more counts. V is TRBV5-1 and J is TRBJ2-3; 11 bases are shared with TRBD2. CDR1 and CDR2 (germline): SGHRS, YFSETQ. CDR3 length equals 15 residues. The J segment lost 3 bases and the V segment lost 6 bases, leaving 6 bases of the junction unmatched. CDR3 residues: CASNFGTSGTDTQYF. Here the CDR3 DNA reads TGCGCCAGCAATTTTGGGACTAGCGGAACAGATACGCAGTATTTT.

This clonotype was detected ten times or more. The gene calls are TRBV18 and TRBJ2-1; 8 bases match TRBD2. V was clipped by 3 bases and J by 6 bases; unmatched bases: 19. The length of the CDR3 is 19 residues. The germline V gene has CDR1 KGHSH and CDR2 LQKENI. CDR3 bases: TGTGCCAGCTCACCTCTTCAAGCGGGAGTTCTTACGTCGAGCAATGAGCAGTTCTTC. This codes for CASSPLQAGVLTSSNEQFF.

At least ten counts were recorded for this clonotype. This chain uses TRBV4-1 with TRBJ2-2; D remains ambiguous. This CDR3 contains 16 residues. Germline V lookup: CDR1 MGHRA, CDR2 YSYEKL. V lost 4 bases, J lost 1 base, and 13 bases lay in between. The CDR3 sequence is CASSRDLILNTGELFF. CDR3 nucleotides: TGCGCCAGCAGCCGAGACTTAATCCTGAACACCGGGGAGCTGTTTTTT.

This clonotype was counted only a few times. V and J are TRBV7-2 and TRBJ2-7; D remains ambiguous. The V gene lost 5 bases and the J gene lost 3 bases, with 5 bases spanning the gap. The CDR3 consists of 11 residues. The V gene's germline CDR1 is SGHTA and CDR2 FQGNSA. CDR3 sequence reads: CASSEDYEQYF. The CDR3 DNA reads TGTGCCAGCAGCGAAGACTACGAGCAGTACTTC.

The genes are TRBV6-1 and TRBJ2-5; D is possibly TRBD1 (5 bases). The CDR3 length is 14 residues. V lost 6 bases to trimming and J lost 1 base, with 12 bases between them. Germline V gene sequence: CDR1 MNHNS, CDR2 SASEGT. CDR3 loop: CASRNKTVQETQYF. CDR3 DNA: TGTGCCAGCAGGAACAAGACAGTCCAAGAGACCCAGTACTTC.

This clonotype was detected ten times or more. The chain carries TRBV7-9 and TRBJ2-3, with 13 bases fitting TRBD2. Germline V gene sequence: CDR1 SEHNR, CDR2 FQNEAQ (reference sequence). There are 16 residues in the CDR3. The V segment lost 5 bases and the J segment 3 bases; nucleotides outside the gene matches: 5. CDR3 loop: CASSQGLAGATDTQYF. The CDR3 region has the DNA TGTGCCAGCAGCCAAGGACTAGCGGGAGCTACAGATACGCAGTATTTT.